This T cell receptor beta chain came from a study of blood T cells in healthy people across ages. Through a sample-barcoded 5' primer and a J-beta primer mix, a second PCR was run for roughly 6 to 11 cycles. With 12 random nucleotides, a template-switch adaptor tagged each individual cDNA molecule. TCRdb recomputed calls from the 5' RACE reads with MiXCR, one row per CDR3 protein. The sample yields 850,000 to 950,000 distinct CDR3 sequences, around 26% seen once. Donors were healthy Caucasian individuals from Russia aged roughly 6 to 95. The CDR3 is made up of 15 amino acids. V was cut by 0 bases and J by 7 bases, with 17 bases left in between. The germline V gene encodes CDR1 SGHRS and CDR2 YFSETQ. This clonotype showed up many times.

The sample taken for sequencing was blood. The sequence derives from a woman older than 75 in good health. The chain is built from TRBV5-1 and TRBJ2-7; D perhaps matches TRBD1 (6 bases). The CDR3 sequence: CASSLEDSLVWEQYF. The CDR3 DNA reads TGCGCCAGCAGCTTGGAGGACAGTCTAGTTTGGGAGCAGTACTTC. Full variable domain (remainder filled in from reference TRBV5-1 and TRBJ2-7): KAGVTQTPRYLIKTRGQQVTLSCSPISGHRSVSWYQQTPGQGLQFLFEYFSETQRNKGNFPGRFSGRQFSNSRSEMNVSTLELGDSALYLCASSLEDSLVWEQYFGPGTRLTVT.